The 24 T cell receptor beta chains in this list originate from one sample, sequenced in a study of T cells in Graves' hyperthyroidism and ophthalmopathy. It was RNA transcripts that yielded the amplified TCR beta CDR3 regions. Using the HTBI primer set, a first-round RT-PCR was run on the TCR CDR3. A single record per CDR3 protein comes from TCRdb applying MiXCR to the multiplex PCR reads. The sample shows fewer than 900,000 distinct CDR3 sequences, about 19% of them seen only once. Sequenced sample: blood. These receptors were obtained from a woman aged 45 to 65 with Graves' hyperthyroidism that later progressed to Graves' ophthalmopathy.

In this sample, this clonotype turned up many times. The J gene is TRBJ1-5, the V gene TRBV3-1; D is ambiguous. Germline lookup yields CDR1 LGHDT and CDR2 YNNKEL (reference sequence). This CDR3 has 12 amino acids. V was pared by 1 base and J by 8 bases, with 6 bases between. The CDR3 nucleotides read TGTGCCAGCAGCCAAGCCCATGAGCCCCAGCATTTT. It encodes CASSQAHEPQHF.

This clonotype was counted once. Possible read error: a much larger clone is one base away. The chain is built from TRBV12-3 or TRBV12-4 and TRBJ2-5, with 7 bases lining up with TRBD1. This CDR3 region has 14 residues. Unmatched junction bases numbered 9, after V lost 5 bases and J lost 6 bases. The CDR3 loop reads CASSEPTGRQTQYF. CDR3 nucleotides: TGTGCCAGCAGTGAACCGACAGGGCGGCAGACCCAGTACTTC.

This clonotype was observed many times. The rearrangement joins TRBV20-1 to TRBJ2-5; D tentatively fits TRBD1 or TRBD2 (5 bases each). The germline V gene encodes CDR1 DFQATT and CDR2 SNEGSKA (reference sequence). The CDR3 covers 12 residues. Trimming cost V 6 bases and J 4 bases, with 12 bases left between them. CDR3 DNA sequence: TGCAGTGCGGGACGGATCGTAGAGACCCAGTACTTC. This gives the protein CSAGRIVETQYF.

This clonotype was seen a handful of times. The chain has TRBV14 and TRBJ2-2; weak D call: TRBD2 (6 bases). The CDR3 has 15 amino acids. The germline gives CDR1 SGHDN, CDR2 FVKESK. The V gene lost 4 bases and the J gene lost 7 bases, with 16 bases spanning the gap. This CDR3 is CASSPHGSWGGELFF. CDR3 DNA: TGTGCCAGCAGCCCCCACGGGAGCTGGGGCGGGGAGCTGTTTTTT.

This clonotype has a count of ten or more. The chain's CDR3 is CASSQESPRVVGELFF. The CDR3, as DNA: TGTGCCAGCAGCCAAGAGTCGCCTAGAGTTGTCGGGGAGCTGTTTTTT. This chain connects TRBV3-1 to TRBJ2-2; no reliable D call. Germline CDR1 reads LGHDT; CDR2 reads YNNKEL (reference sequence). The CDR3 totals 16 residues. Trimming took 0 bases from V and 7 from J, leaving 15 bases between them.

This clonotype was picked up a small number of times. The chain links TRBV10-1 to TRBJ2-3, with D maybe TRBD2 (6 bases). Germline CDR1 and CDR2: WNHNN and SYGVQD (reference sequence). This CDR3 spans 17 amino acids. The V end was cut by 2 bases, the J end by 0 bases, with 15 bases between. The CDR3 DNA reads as TGCGCCAGCAGTGAGGACGGGGGAAGAGCTAGCACAGATACGCAGTATTTT. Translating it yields CASSEDGGRASTDTQYF.

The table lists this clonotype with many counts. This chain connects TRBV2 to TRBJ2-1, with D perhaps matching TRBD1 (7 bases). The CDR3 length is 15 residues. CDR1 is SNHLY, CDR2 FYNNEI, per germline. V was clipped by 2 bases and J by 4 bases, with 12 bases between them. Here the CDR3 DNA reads TGTGCCAGCAGTGAACAGGGGGGCGGGTACAATGAGCAGTTCTTC. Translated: CASSEQGGGYNEQFF. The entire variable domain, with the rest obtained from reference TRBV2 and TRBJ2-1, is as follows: EPEVTQTPSHQVTQMGQEVILRCVPISNHLYFYWYRQILGQKVEFLVSFYNNEISEKSEIFDDQFSVERPDGSNFTLKIRSTKLEDSAMYFCASSEQGGGYNEQFFGPGTRLTVL.

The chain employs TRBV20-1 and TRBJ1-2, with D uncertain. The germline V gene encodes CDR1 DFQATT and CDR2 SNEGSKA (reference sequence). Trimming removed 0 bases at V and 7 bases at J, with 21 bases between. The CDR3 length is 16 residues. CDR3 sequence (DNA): TGCAGTGCTAGAGAGAACGTGGCCAGCCATTCCTCTGGCTACACCTTC. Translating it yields CSARENVASHSSGYTF.

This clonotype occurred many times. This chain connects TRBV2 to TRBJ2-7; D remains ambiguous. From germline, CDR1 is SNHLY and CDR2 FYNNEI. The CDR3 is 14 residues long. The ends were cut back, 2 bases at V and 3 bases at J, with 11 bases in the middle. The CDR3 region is CASSERDMVYEQYF. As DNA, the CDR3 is TGTGCCAGCAGTGAAAGGGATATGGTCTACGAGCAGTACTTC.

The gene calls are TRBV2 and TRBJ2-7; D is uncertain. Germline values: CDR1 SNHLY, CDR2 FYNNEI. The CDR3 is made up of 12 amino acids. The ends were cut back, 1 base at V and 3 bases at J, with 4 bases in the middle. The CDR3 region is CASSEENYEQYF. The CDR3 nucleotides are TGTGCCAGCAGTGAAGAGAACTACGAGCAGTACTTC. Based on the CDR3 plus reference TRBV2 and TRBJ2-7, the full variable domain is EPEVTQTPSHQVTQMGQEVILRCVPISNHLYFYWYRQILGQKVEFLVSFYNNEISEKSEIFDDQFSVERPDGSNFTLKIRSTKLEDSAMYFCASSEENYEQYFGPGTRLTVT.

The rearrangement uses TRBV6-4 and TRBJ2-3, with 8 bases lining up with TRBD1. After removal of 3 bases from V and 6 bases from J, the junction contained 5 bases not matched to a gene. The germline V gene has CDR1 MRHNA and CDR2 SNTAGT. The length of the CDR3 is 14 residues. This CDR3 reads CASSETGARDTQYF. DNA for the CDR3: TGTGCCAGCAGTGAGACAGGGGCTAGGGATACGCAGTATTTT.

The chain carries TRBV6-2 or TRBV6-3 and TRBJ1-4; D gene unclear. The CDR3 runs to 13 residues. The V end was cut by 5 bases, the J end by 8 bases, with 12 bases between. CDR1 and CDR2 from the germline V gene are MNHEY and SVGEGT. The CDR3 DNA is TGTGCCAGCAGTACGCCCTCGGGGGAAAAACTGTTTTTT. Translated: CASSTPSGEKLFF.

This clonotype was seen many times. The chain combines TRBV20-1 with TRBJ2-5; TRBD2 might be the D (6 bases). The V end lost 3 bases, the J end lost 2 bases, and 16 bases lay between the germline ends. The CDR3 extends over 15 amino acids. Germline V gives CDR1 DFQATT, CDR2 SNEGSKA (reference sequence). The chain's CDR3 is CSARRGAGGQETQYF. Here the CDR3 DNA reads TGCAGTGCTAGGCGGGGCGCCGGGGGACAAGAGACCCAGTACTTC.

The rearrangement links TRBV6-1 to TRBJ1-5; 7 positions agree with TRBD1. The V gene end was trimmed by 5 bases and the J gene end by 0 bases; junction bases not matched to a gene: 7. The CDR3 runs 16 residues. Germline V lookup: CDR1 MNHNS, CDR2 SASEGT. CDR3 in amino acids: CASSSGQVFSNQPQHF. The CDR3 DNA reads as TGTGCCAGCAGTTCCGGACAGGTTTTTAGCAATCAGCCCCAGCATTTT.

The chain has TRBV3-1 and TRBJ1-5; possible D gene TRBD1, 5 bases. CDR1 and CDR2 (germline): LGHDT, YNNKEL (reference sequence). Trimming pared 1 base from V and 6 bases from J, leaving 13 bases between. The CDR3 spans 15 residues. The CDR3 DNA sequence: TGTGCCAGCAGCCAAGTCCCGGGGCCCGGTCAGCCCCAGCATTTT. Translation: CASSQVPGPGQPQHF.

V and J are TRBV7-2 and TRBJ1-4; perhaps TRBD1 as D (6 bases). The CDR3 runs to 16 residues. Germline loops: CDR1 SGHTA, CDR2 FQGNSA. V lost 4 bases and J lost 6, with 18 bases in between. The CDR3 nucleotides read TGTGCCAGCAGCTCAGGCATAGGGGGAATCGATGAAAAACTGTTTTTT. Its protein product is CASSSGIGGIDEKLFF.

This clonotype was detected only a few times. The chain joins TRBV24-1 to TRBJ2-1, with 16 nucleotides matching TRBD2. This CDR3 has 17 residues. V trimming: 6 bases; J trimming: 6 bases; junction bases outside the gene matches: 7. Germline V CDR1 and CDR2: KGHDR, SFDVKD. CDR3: CATSSGTSGGGGNEQFF. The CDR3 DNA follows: TGTGCCACCAGTTCCGGGACTAGCGGGGGGGGTGGCAATGAGCAGTTCTTC.

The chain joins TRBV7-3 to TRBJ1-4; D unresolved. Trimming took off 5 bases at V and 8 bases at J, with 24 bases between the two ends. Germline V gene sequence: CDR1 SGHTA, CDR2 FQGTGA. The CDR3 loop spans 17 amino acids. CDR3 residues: CASSTLGRLKWVEKLFF. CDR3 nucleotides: TGTGCCAGCAGCACTTTAGGCCGTCTGAAGTGGGTCGAAAAACTGTTTTTT. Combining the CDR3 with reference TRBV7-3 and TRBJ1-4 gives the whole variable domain GAGVSQTPSNKVTEKGKYVELRCDPISGHTALYWYRQSLGQGPEFLIYFQGTGAADDSGLPNDRFFAVRPEGSVSTLKIQRTERGDSAVYLCASSTLGRLKWVEKLFFGSGTQLSVL.

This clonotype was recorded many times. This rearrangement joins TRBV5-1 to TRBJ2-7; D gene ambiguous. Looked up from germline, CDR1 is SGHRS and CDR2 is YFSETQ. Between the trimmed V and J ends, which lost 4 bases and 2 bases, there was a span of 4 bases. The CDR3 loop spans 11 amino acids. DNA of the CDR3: TGCGCCAGCAGCGCCGCCTACGAGCAGTACTTC. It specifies CASSAAYEQYF.

CDR3 nucleotides: TGTGCCAGCAGCTTGGTTGTTGGGACTAGCGGGGAAGAGACCCAGTACTTC. Translated: CASSLVVGTSGEETQYF. The V and J genes are TRBV5-6 and TRBJ2-5; 13 nucleotides line up with TRBD2. J was trimmed by 3 bases and V by 0 bases; bases with no gene match: 5. The CDR3 contains 17 residues. Germline V CDR1 and CDR2: SGHDT, YYEEEE.

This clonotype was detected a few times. The CDR3 sequence is CASSFPGTNTGELFF. In DNA, the CDR3 is TGTGCCAGCAGTTTTCCCGGGACAAACACCGGGGAGCTGTTTTTT. The chain links TRBV12-3 or TRBV12-4 to TRBJ2-2; perhaps TRBD1 as D (6 bases). The V and J ends lost 3 bases and 2 bases respectively, with 10 bases between them. The CDR3 is 15 amino acids.

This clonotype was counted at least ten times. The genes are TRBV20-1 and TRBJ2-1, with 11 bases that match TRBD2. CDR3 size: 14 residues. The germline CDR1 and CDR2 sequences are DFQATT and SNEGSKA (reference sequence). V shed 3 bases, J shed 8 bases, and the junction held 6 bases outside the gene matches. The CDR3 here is CSASRLAGGYEQFF. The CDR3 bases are TGCAGTGCTAGCCGCCTAGCGGGGGGTTATGAGCAGTTCTTC.

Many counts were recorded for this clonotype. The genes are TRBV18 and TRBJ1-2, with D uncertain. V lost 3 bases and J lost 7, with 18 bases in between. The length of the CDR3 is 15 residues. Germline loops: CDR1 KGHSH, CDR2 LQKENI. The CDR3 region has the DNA TGTGCCAGCTCACCCGAGGTAGGGTTGCGAGCTGGCTACACCTTC. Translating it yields CASSPEVGLRAGYTF. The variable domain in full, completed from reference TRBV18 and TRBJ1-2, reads NAGVMQNPRHLVRRRGQEARLRCSPMKGHSHVYWYRQLPEEGLKFMVYLQKENIIDESGMPKERFSAEFPKEGPSILRIQQVVRGDSAAYFCASSPEVGLRAGYTFGSGTRLTVV.

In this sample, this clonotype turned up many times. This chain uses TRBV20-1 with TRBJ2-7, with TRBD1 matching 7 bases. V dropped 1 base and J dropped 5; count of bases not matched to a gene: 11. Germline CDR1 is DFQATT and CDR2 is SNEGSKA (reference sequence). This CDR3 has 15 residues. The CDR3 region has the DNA TGCAGTGCTAGAGTTCCGGGGACAGTGGGCAACGAGCAGTACTTC. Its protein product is CSARVPGTVGNEQYF.